This T cell receptor beta chain was sequenced in a study of blood T cell repertoires in COVID-19. Under the authors' procedure: Amplifying reference gene primers gave estimates of nucleated cell counts. Here immunoSEQ multiplex PCR was the method, and the copy in TCRdb shows in-frame clones only, minus some. That table supplies the V and J calls and clone size; D and trimming were determined from the DNA. The repertoire has about 290,000 clones, 85% to 90% of them found once; the top ten carry more than 9.5%. Looked up from germline, CDR1 is MDHEN and CDR2 is SYDVKM. The ends were cut back, 6 bases at V and 0 bases at J, with 15 bases in the middle. CDR3 length: 16 residues.

This receptor was obtained from a woman aged 30 to 39 with COVID-19, enrolled during active disease. The sequenced sample was peripheral blood. The V call is TRBV28, the J call TRBJ1-3; D is unclear. As DNA, the CDR3 is TGTGCCAGCAGCTATCTAACGGGGAACTCTGGAAACACCATATATTTT. Its protein is CASSYLTGNSGNTIYF.